This T cell receptor (beta chain) came from a study of cytomegalovirus exposure and HLA in healthy donors. Study-level points and caveats: Available immune exposure information covered CMV serostatus only. According to reports, the classifier identified cytomegalovirus status with high specificity and sensitivity.

The CDR3 contains 16 residues. The germline V gene has CDR1 MDHEN and CDR2 SYDVKM. This clone was observed a handful of times. Its antigen is unknown. An end of the junction does not agree with germline; a read error may underlie this. 13 Jbeta primers and 60 Vbeta primers were used for the PCR. Repertoires were generated with immunoSEQ multiplex PCR, while TCRdb's copy carries only in-frame clones and drops some. Of some 110,000 clones listed, roughly 9.1% are singletons. This sequence originates from a man aged 35 to 55 in good health and CMV-seropositive. J is TRBJ1-2 and V is TRBV28; D is uncertain. The source material was PBMCs. The CDR3 loop reads CASSLGGYLTMYGYPF. CDR3 DNA: TGTGCCAGCAGTCTAGGCGGCTACCTAACTATGTATGGCTACCCCTTC.